The 8 T cell receptor beta chains presented below share a single source sample, sequenced in a study of chronic HIV infection and antiretroviral therapy. MiXCR, run by TCRdb on the 5' RACE reads, gives a single entry per CDR3 protein. Among 40,000 to 50,000 distinct CDR3 sequences listed, about 20% were seen once. Specimen: peripheral blood. The receptors here all came from an adult who had HIV and had not received antiretroviral therapy, or was an uninfected healthy control (not recorded which).

The table lists this clonotype with a few counts. The chain uses TRBV20-1 and TRBJ1-1; 9 bases line up with TRBD1. Unmatched junction bases numbered 4, after V lost 8 bases and J lost 0 bases. This CDR3 comprises 13 residues. Germline V gene lookup returns CDR1 DFQATT and CDR2 SNEGSKA (reference sequence). CDR3 sequence reads: CSRGTGLNTEAFF. DNA of the CDR3: TGCAGTAGGGGGACAGGGTTGAACACTGAAGCTTTCTTT.

The chain combines TRBV12-3 or TRBV12-4 with TRBJ2-3; unclear D gene. The CDR3 has 15 amino acids. The ends were cut back, 3 bases at V and 3 bases at J, with 13 bases in the middle. The CDR3 loop reads CASSFRGSGTDTQYF. The CDR3 DNA reads as TGTGCCAGCAGTTTTCGAGGATCTGGAACAGATACGCAGTATTTT.

The chain recombines TRBV5-4 with TRBJ2-1; the match to TRBD2 covers 7 bases. J gave up 4 bases and V 3 bases, and 10 bases lay outside the gene matches. The CDR3 is 16 amino acids. The germline V gene has CDR1 SGHNT and CDR2 YYREEE (reference sequence). This CDR3 is CASSSPASGKYNEQFF. The CDR3 region has the DNA TGTGCCAGCAGCTCCCCGGCGAGCGGGAAATACAATGAGCAGTTCTTC.

The genes are TRBV20-1 and TRBJ1-1; TRBD1 matches 7 bases. The V gene's germline CDR1 is DFQATT and CDR2 SNEGSKA (reference sequence). The CDR3 runs to 16 residues. The V gene end was trimmed by 0 bases and the J gene end by 5 bases; junction bases not matched to a gene: 12. The CDR3 DNA sequence: TGCAGTGCTAGAGATGGTGAAGGGGGCGTTGGGACTGAAGCTTTCTTT. It is translated as CSARDGEGGVGTEAFF.

CDR3 protein: CSVSATSGRDEQYF. Here the CDR3 DNA reads TGCAGCGTTTCTGCGACTAGCGGGAGGGACGAGCAGTACTTC. This chain links TRBV29-1 with TRBJ2-7; TRBD2 matches at 14 bases. This CDR3 is built from 14 residues. CDR1 is SQVTM and CDR2 is ANQGSEA in the germline V gene. V gave up 5 bases and J gave up 5 bases; unmatched junction bases: 5.

The chain joins TRBV2 to TRBJ2-5; D possibly uses TRBD1 or TRBD2 (5 bases each). Trimming removed 8 bases from V and 5 bases from J, with 18 bases in between. The CDR3 has 14 amino acids. Per germline, CDR1 SNHLY and CDR2 FYNNEI. CDR3 protein: CASEGPSKEETQYF. CDR3 nucleotide sequence: TGTGCCAGCGAGGGGCCTAGCAAGGAGGAGACCCAGTACTTC.

In its sample, this clonotype was seen a few times. V usage is TRBV28 and J usage is TRBJ2-7; D possibly corresponds to TRBD2 (6 bases). V was shortened by 3 bases and J by 1 base, with 10 bases between the two germline ends. The CDR3 totals 14 residues. From germline, CDR1 is MDHEN and CDR2 SYDVKM. The CDR3 DNA is TGTGCCAGCAGTTTCGGCGGGATTTCCTACGAGCAGTACTTC. Residues: CASSFGGISYEQYF.

CDR3 DNA sequence: TGCGCCAGCTCGAGGGGGGCTAGCGGGAGAAGCACAGATACGCAGTATTTT. It codes for CASSRGASGRSTDTQYF. The gene calls are TRBV5-1 and TRBJ2-3, with TRBD2 matching 10 bases. This CDR3 comprises 17 residues. V gave up 7 bases and J gave up 0 bases; unmatched junction bases: 11. Germline lookup yields CDR1 SGHRS and CDR2 YFSETQ.